The 19 T cell receptor beta chains listed next were all sequenced from one sample in a study of molecular identifiers for immune sequencing clone quantification. TCRdb independently ran MiXCR on the PCR reads; one entry per CDR3 protein. The data hold 45,000 to 60,000 distinct CDR3 sequences, with about a third observed a single time. Sequenced: naive CD8+ T cells from blood, with Jurkat cell RNA spiked in. Subset of the sample: FACS-sorted CD8+CD4-CCR7+CD45RA+ naive T cells. These receptor sequences come from a human donor in good health. Some libraries in this study had Jurkat cell RNA spiked in.

In this sample, this clonotype turned up a few times. The V gene is TRBV20-1, the J gene TRBJ2-5; no reliable D call. The CDR3 is 13 amino acids. With 3 bases removed from V and 2 bases from J, the gap between germline ends came to 10 bases. Germline CDR1 DFQATT, CDR2 SNEGSKA (reference sequence). The CDR3 DNA is TGCAGTGCTAGTCTCTCCCGACAAGAGACCCAGTACTTC. It is translated as CSASLSRQETQYF.

V usage is TRBV10-3 and J usage is TRBJ2-7; D gene uncertain. This CDR3 contains 15 residues. Germline CDR1 ENHRY, CDR2 SYGVKD. V lost 0 bases, J lost 3 bases, and 12 bases lay in between. CDR3 nucleotides: TGTGCCATCAGTGAGTCGGTAGGTCAGTTCTACGAGCAGTACTTC. It codes for CAISESVGQFYEQYF.

Details on this clonotype: It is likely a read error, because the conserved phenylalanine at the end of the CDR3 is missing. The V call is TRBV28, the J call TRBJ2-3; 14 nucleotides line up with TRBD2. The CDR3 has 16 amino acids. Germline values: CDR1 MDHEN, CDR2 SYDVKM. The V segment lost 6 bases and the J segment 5 bases; nucleotides outside the gene matches: 7. CDR3 nucleotides: TGTGCCAGCAGATCGAGGACTAGCGGGAGGTTAGATACGCAGTATTTA. Translating it yields CASRSRTSGRLDTQYL.

As concerns this clonotype: A much bigger clone sits one base away, suggesting this may be a read error. The chain carries TRBV4-3 and TRBJ2-1, with 11 bases matching TRBD2. Germline V gene sequence: CDR1 LGHNA, CDR2 YSLEER. The CDR3 length is 15 residues. CDR3 sequence reads: CASSWRLAGYKEQFF. Written as DNA, the CDR3 is TGCGCCAGCAGCTGGCGACTAGCGGGATACAAAGAGCAGTTCTTC.

This sequence joins TRBV7-9 and TRBJ2-7; 7 nucleotides agree with TRBD1. The end of the DNA is better explained by TRBJ2-1, so the J call may be wrong. The CDR3 is made up of 16 amino acids. Germline CDR1 and CDR2: SEHNR and FQNEAQ (reference sequence). CDR3 nucleotide sequence: TGTGCCAGCAGCCGTTGGGACAGTACTTTCATCTACGAGCAGTTCTTC. It is translated as CASSRWDSTFIYEQFF.

This clonotype turned up a few times. The chain couples TRBV6-2 or TRBV6-3 to TRBJ1-1; D unclear. The V gene's germline CDR1 is MNHEY and CDR2 SVGEGT. Trimming shortened V by 0 bases and J by 4 bases, and 12 bases separated the two germline ends. The CDR3 consists of 15 residues. As DNA, the CDR3 is TGTGCCAGCAGTTACTCGGAGAAGGGAAGCACTGAAGCTTTCTTT. Translated: CASSYSEKGSTEAFF.

There are a few counts of this clonotype. The rearrangement links TRBV4-1 to TRBJ2-7; D not resolved. The CDR3 is 14 residues long. V lost 0 bases, J lost 4 bases, and 10 bases lay in between. Per germline, CDR1 MGHRA and CDR2 YSYEKL. The CDR3 DNA sequence: TGCGCCAGCAGCCAAGATAACCGGTTTTACGAGCAGTACTTC. Translated: CASSQDNRFYEQYF.

CDR3 in amino acids: CASTPGPLVSDTQYF. CDR3 in DNA: TGCGCCAGCACCCCAGGCCCCCTGGTTTCAGATACGCAGTATTTT. The chain employs TRBV4-1 and TRBJ2-3; D is unclear. Germline-derived CDR1 and CDR2 are MGHRA and YSYEKL. V was pared by 7 bases and J by 4 bases, with 18 bases between. The CDR3 contains 15 residues.

As concerns this clonotype: An end of the junction does not agree with germline; a read error may underlie this. The rearrangement uses TRBV7-6 and TRBJ2-2; 8 bases are a match to TRBD2. The CDR3 totals 17 residues. CDR1 is SGHVS and CDR2 is FNYEAQ in the germline V gene. The chain's CDR3 is CASSLGPLAGWPGDLFF. The CDR3 region has the DNA TGTGCCAGCAGCTTAGGTCCGCTAGCGGGTTGGCCGGGGGATCTGTTTTTT.

The CDR3 here is CASSYLGWNTEAFF. CDR3 bases: TGTGCCAGCAGTTACTTGGGGTGGAACACTGAAGCTTTCTTT. The chain is built from TRBV6-2 or TRBV6-3 and TRBJ1-1; D is unresolved. Germline assignment: CDR1 MNHEY and CDR2 SVGEGT. Trimming removed 1 base from V and 1 base from J, with 7 bases in between. This CDR3 has 14 residues.

This clonotype appeared many times. The V and J genes are TRBV4-3 and TRBJ2-7, with D possibly matching TRBD2 (5 bases). This CDR3 is 13 amino acids long. The germline CDR1 and CDR2 sequences are LGHNA and YSLEER. V gave up 0 bases and J gave up 4 bases, with 7 bases separating them. CDR3 amino acids: CASSQDGGYEQYF. The CDR3 DNA is TGCGCCAGCAGCCAAGATGGCGGGTACGAGCAGTACTTC.

This clonotype was found once. A much larger clone sits a single nucleotide away, making a read error possible. This chain joins TRBV20-1 and TRBJ1-1, with 10 bases lining up with TRBD1. The germline V gene has CDR1 DFQATT and CDR2 SNEGSKA (reference sequence). The CDR3 consists of 13 residues. The DNA of the CDR3 is TGCAGTGCTAGGACAGGGGGCGCTTACGAAGCTTACTTT. The encoded protein is CSARTGGAYEAYF.

V gene TRBV11-2 combines with J gene TRBJ2-3; 7 bases are shared with TRBD2. Trimming took 4 bases from V and 3 from J; bases not matched to a gene: 10. Germline V CDR1 and CDR2: SGHAT, FQNNGV. This CDR3 is 16 amino acids long. The CDR3 DNA sequence: TGTGCCAGCAGCTCGGAACCGGGACTACAAACAGATACGCAGTATTTT. Amino acid sequence: CASSSEPGLQTDTQYF.

This clonotype was found many times. V is TRBV28 and J is TRBJ2-7; D may correspond to TRBD1 or TRBD2 (6 bases each). CDR3 length: 15 residues. Germline V lookup: CDR1 MDHEN, CDR2 SYDVKM. V gave up 3 bases and J gave up 0 bases, with 12 bases separating them. This CDR3 is CASSFRGANSYEQYF. The CDR3, as DNA: TGTGCCAGCAGTTTTAGGGGGGCTAACTCCTACGAGCAGTACTTC. Variable domain in full (rest from reference TRBV28 and TRBJ2-7): DVKVTQSSRYLVKRTGEKVFLECVQDMDHENMFWYRQDPGLGLRLIYFSYDVKMKEKGDIPEGYSVSREKKERFSLILESASTNQTSMYLCASSFRGANSYEQYFGPGTRLTVT.

Note on this clonotype: With a much larger clone just one base away, this may be a read error. The V call is TRBV7-2, the J call TRBJ2-1; unclear D gene. Per germline, CDR1 SGHTA and CDR2 FQGNSA. This CDR3 is built from 11 residues. DNA for the CDR3: TGTGCCAGCAGTGGGAACAATGAGCAGATCTTC. It is translated as CASSGNNEQIF. The entire variable domain, with the rest obtained from reference TRBV7-2 and TRBJ2-1, is as follows: GAGVSQSPSNKVTEKGKDVELRCDPISGHTALYWYRQSLGQGLEFLIYFQGNSAPDKSGLPSDRFSAERTGGSVSTLTIQRTQQEDSAVYLCASSGNNEQIFGPGTRLTVL.

J is TRBJ2-7 and V is TRBV7-2, with D possibly matching TRBD1 (5 bases). Trimming shortened V by 3 bases and J by 4 bases, and 10 bases separated the two germline ends. Germline CDR1 reads SGHTA; CDR2 reads FQGNSA. This CDR3 is built from 13 residues. CDR3 in DNA: TGTGCCAGCAGCTTTGGGGCGCTATACGAGCAGTACTTC. Protein sequence: CASSFGALYEQYF.

This clonotype came up a few times. This chain joins TRBV20-1 and TRBJ2-3; no firm D call. V dropped 8 bases and J dropped 4 bases, with 7 bases sitting between them. Germline CDR1 and CDR2: DFQATT and SNEGSKA (reference sequence). The CDR3 extends over 10 amino acids. The CDR3 reads CSPGADTQYF. The CDR3 nucleotides are TGCAGTCCCGGTGCAGATACGCAGTATTTT.

This clonotype was seen repeatedly, ten times or more. The junction and the germline gene differ at one end; a read error may be behind it. The rearrangement joins TRBV12-3 or TRBV12-4 to TRBJ2-3; 15 bases agree with TRBD2. This CDR3 is built from 17 residues. CDR3 nucleotides: TGTGCCAGCAGCTTAGGACTAGCGGGAGGGCCGAAAGATACGCAGTATTTT. Amino acids: CASSLGLAGGPKDTQYF.

With respect to this clonotype: This may be a read error: a much more frequent sequence differs by one nucleotide. The chain uses TRBV4-3 and TRBJ1-1; D is possibly TRBD1 (6 bases). Trimming left V 0 bases short and J 4 bases short, with 12 bases between. CDR3 length: 15 amino acids. The germline gives CDR1 LGHNA, CDR2 YSLEER. The CDR3, as DNA: TGCGCCAGCAGCCAAGAGGGGGCTCAGGGCACTGAAGCTTTCTTT. This sequence encodes CASSQEGAQGTEAFF.